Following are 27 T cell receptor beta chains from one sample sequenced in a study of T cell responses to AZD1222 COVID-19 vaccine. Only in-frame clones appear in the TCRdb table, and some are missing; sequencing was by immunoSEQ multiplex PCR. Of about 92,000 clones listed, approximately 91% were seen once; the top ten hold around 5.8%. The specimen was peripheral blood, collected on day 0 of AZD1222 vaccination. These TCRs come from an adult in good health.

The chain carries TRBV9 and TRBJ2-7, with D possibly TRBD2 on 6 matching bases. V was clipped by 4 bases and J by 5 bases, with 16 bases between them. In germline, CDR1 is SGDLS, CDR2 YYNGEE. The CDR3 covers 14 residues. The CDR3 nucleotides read TGTGCCAGCAGCACCAGCGGGTCGGGGAACGAGCAGTACTTC. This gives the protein CASSTSGSGNEQYF.

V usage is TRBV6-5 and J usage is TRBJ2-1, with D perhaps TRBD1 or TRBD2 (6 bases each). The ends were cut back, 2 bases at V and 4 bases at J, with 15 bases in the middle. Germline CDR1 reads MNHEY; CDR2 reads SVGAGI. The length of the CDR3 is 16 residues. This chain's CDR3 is CASSYRVQGGYNEQFF. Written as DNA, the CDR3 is TGTGCCAGCAGTTACAGGGTCCAAGGGGGGTACAATGAGCAGTTCTTC.

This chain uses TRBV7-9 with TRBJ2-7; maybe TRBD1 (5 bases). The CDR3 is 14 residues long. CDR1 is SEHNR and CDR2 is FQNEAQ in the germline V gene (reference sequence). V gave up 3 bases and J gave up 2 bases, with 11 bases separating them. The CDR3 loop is CASSFDSPPYEQYF. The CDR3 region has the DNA TGTGCCAGCAGCTTCGACAGTCCCCCCTACGAGCAGTACTTC.

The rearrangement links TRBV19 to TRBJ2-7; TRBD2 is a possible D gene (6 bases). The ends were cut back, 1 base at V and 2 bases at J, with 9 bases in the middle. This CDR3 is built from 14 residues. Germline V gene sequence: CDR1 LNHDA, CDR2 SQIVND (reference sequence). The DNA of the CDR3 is TGTGCCAGTAGTATAGGAGGAGGGGCCTACGAGCAGTACTTC. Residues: CASSIGGGAYEQYF.

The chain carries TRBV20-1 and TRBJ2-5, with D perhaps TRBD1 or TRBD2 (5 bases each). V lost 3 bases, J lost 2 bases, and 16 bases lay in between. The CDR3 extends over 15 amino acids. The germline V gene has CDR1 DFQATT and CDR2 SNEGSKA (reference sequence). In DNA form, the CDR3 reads TGCAGTGCTAGTAGGGCAGGTGGGGGTCAAGAGACCCAGTACTTC. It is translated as CSASRAGGGQETQYF.

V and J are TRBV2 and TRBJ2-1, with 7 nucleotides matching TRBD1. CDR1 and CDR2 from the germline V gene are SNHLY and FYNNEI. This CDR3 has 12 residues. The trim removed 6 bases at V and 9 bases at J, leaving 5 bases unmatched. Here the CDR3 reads CASRRTGVEQFF. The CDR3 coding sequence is TGTGCCAGCAGACGCACAGGGGTTGAGCAGTTCTTC.

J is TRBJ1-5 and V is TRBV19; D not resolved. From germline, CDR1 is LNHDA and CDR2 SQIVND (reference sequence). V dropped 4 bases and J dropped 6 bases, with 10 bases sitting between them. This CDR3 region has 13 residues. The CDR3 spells CASSRFFGQPQHF. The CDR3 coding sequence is TGTGCCAGTAGTAGGTTCTTTGGTCAGCCCCAGCATTTT.

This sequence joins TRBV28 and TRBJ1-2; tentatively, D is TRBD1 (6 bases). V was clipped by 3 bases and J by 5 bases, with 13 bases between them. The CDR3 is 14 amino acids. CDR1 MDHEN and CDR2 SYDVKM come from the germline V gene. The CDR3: CASSLAGARYGYTF. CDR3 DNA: TGTGCCAGCAGTTTGGCGGGGGCGCGTTATGGCTACACCTTC.

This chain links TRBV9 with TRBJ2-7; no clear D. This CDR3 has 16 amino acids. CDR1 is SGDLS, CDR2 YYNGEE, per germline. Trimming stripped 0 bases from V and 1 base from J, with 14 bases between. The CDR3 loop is CASSVEVAAQSYEQYF. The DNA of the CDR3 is TGTGCCAGCAGCGTAGAGGTGGCAGCGCAGTCCTACGAGCAGTACTTC.

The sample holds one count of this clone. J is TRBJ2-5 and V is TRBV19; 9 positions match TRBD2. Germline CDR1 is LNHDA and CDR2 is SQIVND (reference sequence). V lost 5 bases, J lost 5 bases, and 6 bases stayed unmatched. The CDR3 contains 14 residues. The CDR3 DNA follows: TGTGCCAGTAGTTTGTTAGCGGGAGTGGAGACCCAGTACTTC. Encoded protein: CASSLLAGVETQYF.

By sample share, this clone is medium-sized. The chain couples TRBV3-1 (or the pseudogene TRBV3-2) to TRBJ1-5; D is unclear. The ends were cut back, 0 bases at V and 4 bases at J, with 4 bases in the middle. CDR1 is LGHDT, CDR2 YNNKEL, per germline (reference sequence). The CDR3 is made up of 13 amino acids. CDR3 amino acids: CASSQDMNQPQHF. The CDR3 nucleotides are TGTGCCAGCAGCCAAGACATGAATCAGCCCCAGCATTTT.

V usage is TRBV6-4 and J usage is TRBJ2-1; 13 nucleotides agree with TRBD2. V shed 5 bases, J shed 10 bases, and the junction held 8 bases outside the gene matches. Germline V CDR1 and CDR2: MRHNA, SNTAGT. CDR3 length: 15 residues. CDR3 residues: CASSWTSGSTREQFF. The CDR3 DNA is TGTGCCAGCAGTTGGACTAGCGGGAGTACTCGGGAGCAGTTCTTC.

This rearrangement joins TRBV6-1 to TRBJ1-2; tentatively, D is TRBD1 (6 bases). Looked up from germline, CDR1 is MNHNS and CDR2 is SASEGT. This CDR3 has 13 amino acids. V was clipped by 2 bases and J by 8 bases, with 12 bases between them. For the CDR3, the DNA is TGTGCCAGCAGTGAAACGGACAGTTACGGCTACACCTTC. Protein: CASSETDSYGYTF.

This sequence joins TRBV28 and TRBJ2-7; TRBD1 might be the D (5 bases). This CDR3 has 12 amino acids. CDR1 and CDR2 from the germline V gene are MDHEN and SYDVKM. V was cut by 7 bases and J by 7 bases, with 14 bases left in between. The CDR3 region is CASTSGSVEQYF. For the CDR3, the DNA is TGTGCCAGCACCTCAGGGTCTGTGGAGCAGTACTTC.

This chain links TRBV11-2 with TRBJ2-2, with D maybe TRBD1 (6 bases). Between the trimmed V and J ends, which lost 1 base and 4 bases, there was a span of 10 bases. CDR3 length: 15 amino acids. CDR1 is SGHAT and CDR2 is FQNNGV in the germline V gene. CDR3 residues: CASSLGGRGTGELFF. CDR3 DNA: TGTGCCAGCAGCTTAGGCGGCAGGGGCACCGGGGAGCTGTTTTTT.

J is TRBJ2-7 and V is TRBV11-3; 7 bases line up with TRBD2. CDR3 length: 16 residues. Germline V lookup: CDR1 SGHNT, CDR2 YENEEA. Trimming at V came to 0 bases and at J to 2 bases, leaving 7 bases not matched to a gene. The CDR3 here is CASSLDRGVEPYEQYF. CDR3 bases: TGTGCCAGCAGCTTAGATCGGGGGGTTGAACCCTACGAGCAGTACTTC.

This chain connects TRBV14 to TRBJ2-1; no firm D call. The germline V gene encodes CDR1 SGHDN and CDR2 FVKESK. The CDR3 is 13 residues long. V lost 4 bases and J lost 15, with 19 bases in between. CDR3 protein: CASSPDSRFRWFF. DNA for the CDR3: TGTGCCAGCAGCCCAGATTCGCGATTTAGGTGGTTCTTC.

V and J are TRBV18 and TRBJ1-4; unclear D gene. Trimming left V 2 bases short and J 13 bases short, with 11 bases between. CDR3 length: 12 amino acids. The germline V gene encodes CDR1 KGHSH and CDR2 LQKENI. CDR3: CASSPYGDGLFF. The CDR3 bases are TGTGCCAGCTCACCATACGGTGATGGACTGTTTTTT.

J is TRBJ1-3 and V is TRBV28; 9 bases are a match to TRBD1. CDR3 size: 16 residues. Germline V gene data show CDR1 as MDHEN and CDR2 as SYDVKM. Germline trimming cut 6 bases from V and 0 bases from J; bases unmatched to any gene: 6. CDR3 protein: CASRNRGRLSGNTIYF. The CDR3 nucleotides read TGTGCCAGCAGAAACAGGGGGCGTCTCTCTGGAAACACCATATATTTT.

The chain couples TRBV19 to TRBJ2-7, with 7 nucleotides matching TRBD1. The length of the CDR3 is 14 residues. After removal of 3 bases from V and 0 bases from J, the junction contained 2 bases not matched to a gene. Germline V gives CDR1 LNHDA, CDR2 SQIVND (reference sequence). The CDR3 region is CASSIGQDSYEQYF. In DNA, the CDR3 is TGTGCCAGTAGTATCGGACAGGACTCCTACGAGCAGTACTTC.

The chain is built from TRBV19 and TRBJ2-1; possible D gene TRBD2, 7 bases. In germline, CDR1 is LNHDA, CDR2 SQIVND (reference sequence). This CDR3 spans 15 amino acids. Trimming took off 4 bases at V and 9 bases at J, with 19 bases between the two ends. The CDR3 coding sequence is TGTGCCAGTAGTACTTTAGGACTAGGGGGTAGTGAGCAGTTCTTC. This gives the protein CASSTLGLGGSEQFF.

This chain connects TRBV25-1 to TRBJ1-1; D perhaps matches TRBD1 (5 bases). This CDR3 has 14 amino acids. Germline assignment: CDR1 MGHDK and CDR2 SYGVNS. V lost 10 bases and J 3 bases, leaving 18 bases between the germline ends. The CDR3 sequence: CATRAGPWDTEAFF. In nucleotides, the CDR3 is TGTGCCACCCGGGCGGGACCTTGGGACACTGAAGCTTTCTTT. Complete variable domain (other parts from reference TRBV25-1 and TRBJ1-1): EADIYQTPRYLVIGTGKKITLECSQTMGHDKMYWYQQDPGMELHLIHYSYGVNSTEKGDLSSESTVSRIRTEHFPLTLESARPSHTSQYLCATRAGPWDTEAFFGQGTRLTVV.

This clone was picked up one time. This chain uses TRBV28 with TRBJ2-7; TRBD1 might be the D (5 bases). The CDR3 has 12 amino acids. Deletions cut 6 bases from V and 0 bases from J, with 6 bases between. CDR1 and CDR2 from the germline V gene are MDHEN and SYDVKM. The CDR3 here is CASRGRSYEQYF. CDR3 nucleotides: TGTGCCAGCAGGGGGCGCTCCTACGAGCAGTACTTC.

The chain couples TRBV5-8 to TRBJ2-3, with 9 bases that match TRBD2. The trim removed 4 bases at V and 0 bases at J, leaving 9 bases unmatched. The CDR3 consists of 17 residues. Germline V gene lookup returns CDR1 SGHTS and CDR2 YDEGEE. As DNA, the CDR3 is TGTGCCAGCAGCAACCGACTAGCGGCGACTAGCACAGATACGCAGTATTTT. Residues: CASSNRLAATSTDTQYF. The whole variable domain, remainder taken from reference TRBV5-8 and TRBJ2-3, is EAGVTQSPTHLIKTRGQQATLRCSPISGHTSVYWYQQALGLGLQFLLWYDEGEERNRGNFPPRFSGRQFPNYSSELNVNALELEDSALYLCASSNRLAATSTDTQYFGPGTRLTVL.

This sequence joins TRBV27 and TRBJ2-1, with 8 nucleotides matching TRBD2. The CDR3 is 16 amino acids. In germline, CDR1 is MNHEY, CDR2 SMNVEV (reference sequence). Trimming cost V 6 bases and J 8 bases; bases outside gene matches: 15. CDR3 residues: CASSPLHPGTRDEQFF. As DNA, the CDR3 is TGTGCCAGCAGCCCCCTCCACCCGGGGACTAGGGATGAGCAGTTCTTC.

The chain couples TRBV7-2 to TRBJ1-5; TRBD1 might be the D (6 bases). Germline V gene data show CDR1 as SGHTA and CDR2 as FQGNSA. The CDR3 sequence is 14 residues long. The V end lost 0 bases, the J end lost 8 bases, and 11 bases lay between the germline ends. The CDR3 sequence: CASSLATGGKPQHF. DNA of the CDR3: TGTGCCAGCAGCTTAGCGACCGGGGGCAAGCCCCAGCATTTT.

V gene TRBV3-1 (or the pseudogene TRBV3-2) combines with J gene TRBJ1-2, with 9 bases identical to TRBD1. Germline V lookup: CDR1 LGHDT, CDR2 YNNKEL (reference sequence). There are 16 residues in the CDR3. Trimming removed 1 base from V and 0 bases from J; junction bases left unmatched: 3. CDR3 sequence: CASSQGQGGPNYGYTF. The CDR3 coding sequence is TGTGCCAGCAGCCAAGGACAGGGGGGACCTAACTATGGCTACACCTTC.